Described below is a single TCR beta chain sequence and its context. Its antigen is not identified. Time point here: persistent/refractory GD, antithyroid drugs over 5 years with positive TRAb. TCR sequences were obtained from RNA taken from PBMCs. The authors drew patients from an endocrinology department in Xi'an, China. These data come from a study of regulatory T cells in long-lasting Graves disease. Construction of the TCR beta libraries employed iRepertoire HTBI primers in conjunction with Arm-PCR of CDR3 regions. TCRdb reprocessed the multiplex PCR reads via MiXCR and lists one record per CDR3 protein. Found here are about 660,000 distinct CDR3 sequences, 25% to 35% of them singletons; the top ten hold 40% to 55%. V lost 2 bases and J lost 2; bases outside the gene matches: 4. CDR1 is SQVTM, CDR2 ANQGSEA, per germline. This CDR3 has 14 amino acids. The study, taken as a whole, reports: Persistent patients shared more public clonotypes (approximately 2,700) than newly diagnosed patients (about 940).

The sample was peripheral blood mononuclear cells (PBMCs), taken when the disease was refractory, from a patient treated with antithyroid drugs. The chain uses TRBV29-1 and TRBJ2-7; 9 positions match TRBD2. This TCR was sampled from a female donor with Graves disease. CDR3 sequence: CSVELASGAYEQYF. Written as DNA, the CDR3 is TGCAGCGTTGAATTAGCTAGCGGGGCCTACGAGCAGTACTTC.